This T cell receptor (beta chain) was recovered during a study of blood T cell repertoires in COVID-19. Study in general: Samples representing acute and convalescent COVID-19 were sourced from the United States, Italy and Spain.

All enrollees were roughly 18 to 95 years old and from about 25 US areas. Assignments of participants to cohorts depended upon their own reported clinical history. Trimming removed 4 bases at V and 4 bases at J, with 18 bases between. CDR1 and CDR2 from the germline V gene are SNHLY and FYNNEI. The CDR3 contains 16 residues. Authors' processing steps: Quantification of nucleated cells was approximated via reference gene primer amplification. Method: immunoSEQ multiplex PCR; TCRdb's copy keeps in-frame clones and lacks some. Clone size and the V and J calls come from that table; the DNA yielded D and trimming. The sample yields some 460,000 clones, about 85% seen once.

This TCR was sampled from a woman under 30 with acute COVID-19. The source material was PBMCs or T cells enriched from blood (not recorded which). The chain joins TRBV2 to TRBJ2-3, with a weak D call TRBD1 (5 bases). Here the CDR3 reads CASSVDQGIYADTQYF. The CDR3 DNA follows: TGTGCCAGCAGTGTCGATCAGGGAATTTACGCAGATACGCAGTATTTT.